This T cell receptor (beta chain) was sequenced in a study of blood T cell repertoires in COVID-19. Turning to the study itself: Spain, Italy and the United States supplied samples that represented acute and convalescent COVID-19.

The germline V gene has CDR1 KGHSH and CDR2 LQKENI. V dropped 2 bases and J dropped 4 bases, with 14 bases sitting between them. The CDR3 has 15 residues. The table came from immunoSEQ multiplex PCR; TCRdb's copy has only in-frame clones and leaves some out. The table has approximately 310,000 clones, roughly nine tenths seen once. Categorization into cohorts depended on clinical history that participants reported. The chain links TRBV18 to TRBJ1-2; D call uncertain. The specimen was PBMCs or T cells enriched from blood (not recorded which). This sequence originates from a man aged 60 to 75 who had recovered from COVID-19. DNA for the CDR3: TGTGCCAGCTCACCAGACGACGGGTCGGGCTATGGCTACACCTTC. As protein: CASSPDDGSGYGYTF.